Presented here are 6 T cell receptor beta chains from one specimen sequenced in a study of blood T cell repertoires in COVID-19. Sequencing used immunoSEQ multiplex PCR; TCRdb keeps in-frame clones, though not all of them. The repertoire consists of around 100,000 clones, with less than 90% occurring once and the leading ten covering 1.5% to 2%. Sequenced input: peripheral blood. These receptors all come from a man older than 75 with acute or convalescent COVID-19.

This chain uses TRBV11-2 with TRBJ2-4; 7 bases align to TRBD2. The length of the CDR3 is 16 residues. Germline V gene data show CDR1 as SGHAT and CDR2 as FQNNGV. J gave up 4 bases and V 0 bases, and 6 bases lay outside the gene matches. The DNA for the CDR3 is TGTGCCAGCAGCTTAGAATGGGGGGGAGGGAAAAACATTCAGTACTTC. This gives the protein CASSLEWGGGKNIQYF.

The gene calls are TRBV6-5 and TRBJ1-2, with 9 positions matching TRBD1. The CDR3 is 15 amino acids. V lost 6 bases to trimming and J lost 5 bases; unmatched junction nucleotides: 10. CDR1 is MNHEY and CDR2 is SVGAGI in the germline V gene. The CDR3 bases are TGTGCCAGCAGGTCCACAGGGGGCGCAGGATATGGCTACACCTTC. Translated, it gives CASRSTGGAGYGYTF.

The V gene is TRBV28, the J gene TRBJ2-1, with D hard to call. CDR1 MDHEN and CDR2 SYDVKM come from the germline V gene. V was clipped by 5 bases and J by 1 base, with 15 bases between them. CDR3 size: 16 residues. CDR3 sequence reads: CASSPLRLESYNEQFF. In DNA, the CDR3 is TGTGCCAGCAGTCCCCTCAGACTGGAATCCTACAATGAGCAGTTCTTC.

CDR3: CASSQYWDRDVEQYF. CDR3 DNA sequence: TGCGCCAGCAGCCAATACTGGGACAGGGACGTCGAGCAGTACTTC. The chain is built from TRBV4-1 and TRBJ2-7, with 9 positions matching TRBD1. Germline V gene lookup returns CDR1 MGHRA and CDR2 YSYEKL. Trimming took 2 bases from V and 6 from J; bases not matched to a gene: 8. CDR3 length: 15 residues.

CDR3 in amino acids: CASSIGTGAETQYF. The CDR3 bases are TGTGCCAGTAGTATAGGGACAGGGGCAGAGACCCAGTACTTC. J is TRBJ2-5 and V is TRBV19; 9 nucleotides align to TRBD1. The CDR3 is 14 amino acids. J lost 4 bases, V lost 1 base, and 1 base had no gene match. Germline V gene data show CDR1 as LNHDA and CDR2 as SQIVND (reference sequence). Supplemented by reference TRBV19 and TRBJ2-5, the full variable domain reads DGGITQSPKYLFRKEGQNVTLSCEQNLNHDAMYWYRQDPGQGLRLIYYSQIVNDFQKGDIAEGYSVSREKKESFPLTVTSAQKNPTAFYLCASSIGTGAETQYFGPGTRLLVL.

The V gene is TRBV11-1, the J gene TRBJ2-5; TRBD1 is a possible D gene (5 bases). Trimming shortened V by 5 bases and J by 2 bases, and 12 bases separated the two germline ends. Germline CDR1 is SGHAT and CDR2 is FQDESV (reference sequence). The CDR3 is made up of 14 amino acids. The CDR3 reads CASSRNQGQETQYF. CDR3 sequence (DNA): TGTGCCAGCAGCCGTAATCAGGGACAAGAGACCCAGTACTTC.